One sample yielded the 15 T cell receptor beta chains listed below, sequenced in a study of blood T cell repertoires in COVID-19. Generated by immunoSEQ multiplex PCR, the TCRdb table keeps only in-frame clones and is missing some. The sample contains 250,000 to 400,000 clones, about 91% of which appear only once. Sequencing was done on a sample of peripheral blood. The receptors stem from a young woman with COVID-19, enrolled during active disease.

V usage is TRBV7-2 and J usage is TRBJ1-5; 7 nucleotides match TRBD1. This CDR3 is built from 13 residues. Germline values: CDR1 SGHTA, CDR2 FQGNSA. The J segment lost 4 bases and the V segment lost 8 bases, leaving 5 bases of the junction unmatched. The CDR3 DNA sequence: TGTGCCAGCGGTAAACAGGGGAATCAGCCCCAGCATTTT. It is translated as CASGKQGNQPQHF.

The chain carries TRBV6-2 or TRBV6-3 and TRBJ1-2; 8 bases match TRBD1. Germline V gene sequence: CDR1 MNHEY, CDR2 SVGEGT. The CDR3 length is 13 residues. J lost 6 bases, V lost 2 bases, and 2 bases had no gene match. CDR3 nucleotide sequence: TGTGCCAGCAGTTACCAGGGGGCGGATGGCTACACCTTC. Translating gives CASSYQGADGYTF.

This chain connects TRBV15 to TRBJ1-1; D is uncertain. The ends were cut back, 0 bases at V and 2 bases at J, with 10 bases in the middle. The germline CDR1 and CDR2 sequences are LNHNV and YYDKDF (reference sequence). CDR3 size: 15 residues. CDR3 sequence: CATSRDRRINTEAFF. CDR3 in DNA: TGTGCCACCAGCAGAGATCGCAGGATTAACACTGAAGCTTTCTTT.

A few counts support this clone. The chain couples TRBV7-3 to TRBJ1-2; 7 positions agree with TRBD1. J gave up 4 bases and V 3 bases, and 2 bases lay outside the gene matches. Per germline, CDR1 SGHTA and CDR2 FQGTGA. The CDR3 is 13 amino acids. The CDR3: CASSFSGGYGYTF. The CDR3, as DNA: TGTGCCAGCAGCTTTTCAGGGGGCTATGGCTACACCTTC.

In this sample, this clone turned up a few times. The V and J genes are TRBV5-1 and TRBJ2-2, with D possibly matching TRBD2 (6 bases). V was shortened by 7 bases and J by 6 bases, with 16 bases between the two germline ends. CDR1 is SGHRS and CDR2 is YFSETQ in the germline V gene. The length of the CDR3 is 14 residues. CDR3 in amino acids: CASSEWRAAGELFF. CDR3 sequence (DNA): TGCGCCAGCTCCGAATGGAGGGCTGCCGGGGAGCTGTTTTTT.

V gene TRBV7-6 combines with J gene TRBJ2-3, with 11 bases matching TRBD2. The length of the CDR3 is 16 residues. Unmatched junction bases numbered 7, after V lost 2 bases and J lost 6 bases. Germline assignment: CDR1 SGHVS and CDR2 FNYEAQ. The CDR3 DNA is TGTGCCAGCAGCTTATACTCTAGCGGGGGGACCGATACGCAGTATTTT. As protein: CASSLYSSGGTDTQYF.

The rearrangement links TRBV12-3 or TRBV12-4 to TRBJ1-2; no clear D. The CDR3 runs to 13 residues. The germline V and J ends were trimmed by 1 base and 4 bases, with 7 bases remaining between them. CDR3: CASSLDSTYGYTF. The CDR3 DNA sequence: TGTGCCAGCAGTTTAGACAGTACCTATGGCTACACCTTC.

The rearrangement links TRBV6-5 to TRBJ1-5, with D unresolved. Germline CDR1 MNHEY, CDR2 SVGAGI. The germline V and J ends were trimmed by 6 bases and 15 bases, with 18 bases remaining between them. This CDR3 spans 12 amino acids. CDR3 protein: CASRVGQGPWHF. The CDR3 region has the DNA TGTGCCAGCAGGGTGGGCCAAGGTCCCTGGCATTTT.

The rearrangement links TRBV11-1 to TRBJ1-1; D is unresolved. The CDR3 length is 12 residues. V lost 4 bases, J lost 11 bases, and 14 bases lay in between. CDR1 is SGHAT and CDR2 is FQDESV in the germline V gene (reference sequence). The CDR3 sequence: CASSSGVFGAFF. As DNA, the CDR3 is TGTGCCAGCAGCTCCGGGGTTTTTGGTGCTTTCTTT.

V gene TRBV6-5 combines with J gene TRBJ1-1, with a weak D call TRBD1 (5 bases). The CDR3 consists of 13 residues. The V and J ends lost 8 bases and 1 base respectively, with 11 bases between them. CDR1 MNHEY and CDR2 SVGAGI come from the germline V gene. As DNA, the CDR3 is TGTGCCAGCGGACTCGGGGGGAACACTGAAGCTTTCTTT. Amino acid sequence: CASGLGGNTEAFF.

This chain uses TRBV6-4 with TRBJ1-2; no clear D. Germline lookup yields CDR1 MRHNA and CDR2 SNTAGT. The CDR3 is 12 residues long. V gave up 8 bases and J gave up 8 bases, with 15 bases separating them. In DNA, the CDR3 is TGTGCCAGCCAGCCCCCAGGAGGGGGCTACACCTTC. This sequence encodes CASQPPGGGYTF.

V gene TRBV6-5 combines with J gene TRBJ1-6, with a tentative D call TRBD1 (6 bases). From germline, CDR1 is MNHEY and CDR2 SVGAGI. The CDR3 sequence is 13 residues long. V was shortened by 5 bases and J by 14 bases, with 16 bases between the two germline ends. The CDR3 sequence is CASSPTQGRALHF. DNA of the CDR3: TGTGCCAGCAGTCCAACACAGGGTCGGGCCCTCCACTTT.

V is TRBV27 and J is TRBJ2-7, with TRBD2 matching 9 bases. Germline values: CDR1 MNHEY, CDR2 SMNVEV (reference sequence). The J segment lost 1 base and the V segment lost 6 bases, leaving 7 bases of the junction unmatched. This CDR3 contains 15 residues. In DNA form, the CDR3 reads TGTGCCAGCAGCCCCTATAGCGGGGGTTCCTACGAGCAGTACTTC. This translates into CASSPYSGGSYEQYF.

The J gene is TRBJ2-7, the V gene TRBV4-1; 8 bases map to TRBD2. The V gene end was trimmed by 4 bases and the J gene end by 5 bases; junction bases not matched to a gene: 10. CDR3 length: 15 amino acids. Germline CDR1 and CDR2: MGHRA and YSYEKL. The CDR3 protein is CASSRKSGGVDEQYF. CDR3 sequence (DNA): TGCGCCAGCAGCCGGAAATCCGGGGGGGTCGACGAGCAGTACTTC.

J is TRBJ2-1 and V is TRBV5-6; no clear D. Trimming shortened V by 0 bases and J by 7 bases, and 8 bases separated the two germline ends. Germline assignment: CDR1 SGHDT and CDR2 YYEEEE. The CDR3 sequence is 13 residues long. The CDR3, as DNA: TGTGCCAGCAGCTTGGACAGATGGAATGAGCAGTTCTTC. Amino acid sequence: CASSLDRWNEQFF.